This T cell receptor delta chain originates from a study of gamma-delta T cells after stem cell transplantation. As to this clone: A far larger clone is only one base removed, so a read error is likely. Different DNA sequences within this sample yield the same CDR3.

Germline V CDR1 and CDR2: GEAIGNYY, EKD. CDR3 size: 20 residues. With CATT, TCRdb re-called clones from the RT-PCR reads. The sample holds about 1,300 delta-chain clones, around 6.7% seen once. The source material was gamma-delta T cells. This sequence joins TRDV2 and TRDJ1; 8 nucleotides align to TRDD3. The sequence was obtained from a human donor. It is not recorded whose cells these are; they may come from a transplant donor. The CDR3 DNA is TGTGCCTGTGACACACTATCCTCCTTACTGGGGGTCGCGTACACCGATAAGCTCATCTTT. Translation gives CACDTLSSLLGVAYTDKLIF.